The 31 T cell receptor beta chains in this list originate from one sample, sequenced in a study of blood T cells in healthy people across ages. The second PCR ran about 6 to 11 cycles with a sample-barcoded 5' primer and J-beta primers. TCRdb processed the 5' RACE reads anew with MiXCR; each CDR3 protein has one entry. This table holds 700,000 to 900,000 distinct CDR3 sequences, 53% found once. Sequenced sample: blood. All receptors come from an elderly man in good health.

V and J are TRBV7-9 and TRBJ1-6, with TRBD1 as a possible D gene (5 bases). Trimming took 2 bases from V and 8 from J, leaving 13 bases between them. Germline V lookup: CDR1 SEHNR, CDR2 FQNEAQ (reference sequence). The CDR3 contains 15 residues. CDR3 sequence (DNA): TGTGCCAGCAGCTTACGGCAGGGAAAGGATTCACCCCTCCACTTT. As protein: CASSLRQGKDSPLHF.

DNA of the CDR3: TGTGCCAGCAGCAACCGGGCCCCCTACGAGCAGTACTTC. It codes for CASSNRAPYEQYF. J is TRBJ2-7 and V is TRBV6-5; D unresolved. CDR1 and CDR2 from the germline V gene are MNHEY and SVGAGI. The CDR3 consists of 13 residues. V was cut by 6 bases and J by 2 bases, with 11 bases left in between.

The chain uses TRBV5-1 and TRBJ1-2, with a tentative D call TRBD1 (5 bases). This CDR3 is built from 14 residues. In germline, CDR1 is SGHRS, CDR2 YFSETQ. Between the trimmed V and J ends, which lost 3 bases and 0 bases, there was a span of 9 bases. This CDR3 is CASSWDGSNYGYTF. CDR3 in DNA: TGCGCCAGCAGCTGGGACGGCTCTAACTATGGCTACACCTTC.

V is TRBV7-9 and J is TRBJ1-2; tentative D call: TRBD1 (5 bases). The CDR3 is 13 residues long. Germline loops: CDR1 SEHNR, CDR2 FQNEAQ (reference sequence). The V gene lost 2 bases and the J gene lost 8 bases, with 12 bases spanning the gap. CDR3 bases: TGTGCCAGCAGCTTATCGGGGCCTATCGGCTACACCTTC. Its protein is CASSLSGPIGYTF.

A few counts support this clonotype. CDR3 coding DNA: TGTGCCAGCAGCCCGGGACTAGCGGGCCGCCGAATCGCTAGCTCCTACGAGCAGTACTTC. As protein: CASSPGLAGRRIASSYEQYF. This rearrangement joins TRBV6-1 to TRBJ2-7, with TRBD2 matching 12 bases. Unmatched junction bases numbered 18, after V lost 6 bases and J lost 0 bases. The CDR3 has 20 amino acids. Per the germline V gene, CDR1 is MNHNS and CDR2 is SASEGT.

This CDR3 is CASSLVLGEAAYF. CDR3 DNA: TGCGCCAGCAGCTTGGTTTTGGGAGAAGCCGCGTATTTT. The gene calls are TRBV5-1 and TRBJ2-3, with D possibly being TRBD2 (5 bases). Germline V gene lookup returns CDR1 SGHRS and CDR2 YFSETQ. The length of the CDR3 is 13 residues. The ends were cut back, 0 bases at V and 14 bases at J, with 16 bases in the middle.

The J gene is TRBJ2-7, the V gene TRBV29-1; TRBD2 might be the D (5 bases). Germline V lookup: CDR1 SQVTM, CDR2 ANQGSEA. Trimming pared 6 bases from V and 4 bases from J, leaving 10 bases between. The CDR3 runs to 11 residues. The CDR3 loop is CSVYGGYEQYF. CDR3 nucleotide sequence: TGCAGCGTCTACGGCGGGTACGAGCAGTACTTC.

The sample holds one count of this clonotype. Given the absence of the conserved phenylalanine or tryptophan at the CDR3 end, a read error is likely. The chain combines TRBV13 with TRBJ2-7; tentatively, D is TRBD1 (6 bases). The CDR3 length is 15 residues. Trimming took off 0 bases at V and 3 bases at J, with 12 bases between the two ends. Germline CDR1 is PRHDT and CDR2 is FYEKMQ (reference sequence). CDR3 protein: CASSLGVQGSYEQYS. CDR3 coding DNA: TGTGCCAGCAGCTTAGGGGTACAGGGTAGCTACGAGCAGTACTCC.

V and J are TRBV24-1 and TRBJ2-2, with a weak D call TRBD1 (6 bases). This CDR3 has 15 amino acids. The V and J ends lost 4 bases and 4 bases respectively, with 12 bases between them. Germline values: CDR1 KGHDR, CDR2 SFDVKD. The DNA for the CDR3 is TGTGCCACCAGTGACCCCAGGACAGCCACCGGGGAGCTGTTTTTT. It yields the protein CATSDPRTATGELFF.

This clonotype was picked up a small number of times. The chain recombines TRBV27 with TRBJ1-5; tentative D call: TRBD1 (6 bases). Deletions cut 5 bases from V and 3 bases from J, with 17 bases between. CDR1 MNHEY and CDR2 SMNVEV come from the germline V gene (reference sequence). The CDR3 sequence is 16 residues long. The CDR3 loop is CASSPLGGGLNQPQHF. The CDR3 coding sequence is TGTGCCAGCAGTCCCTTAGGGGGGGGCCTCAATCAGCCCCAGCATTTT.

This clonotype has more than one count but fewer than ten. CDR3 DNA: TGTGCCATCAGTGAGTCGGGACTAGCGGGAGATCGGGATACGCAGTATTTT. It translates to CAISESGLAGDRDTQYF. V is TRBV10-3 and J is TRBJ2-3; 14 positions agree with TRBD2. The CDR3 contains 17 residues. The V gene end was trimmed by 0 bases and the J gene end by 6 bases; junction bases not matched to a gene: 5. Germline CDR1 is ENHRY and CDR2 is SYGVKD.

The V gene is TRBV7-2, the J gene TRBJ2-5; 14 nucleotides align to TRBD2. J was trimmed by 4 bases and V by 1 base; bases with no gene match: 11. Germline CDR1 and CDR2: SGHTA and FQGNSA. This CDR3 comprises 19 residues. This CDR3 is CASSLEGLGLAGGGETQYF. Here the CDR3 DNA reads TGTGCCAGCAGCTTAGAGGGTCTTGGACTAGCGGGGGGAGGAGAGACCCAGTACTTC.

This clonotype occurred once. A much larger clone sits a single nucleotide away, making a read error possible. The chain combines TRBV12-3 or TRBV12-4 with TRBJ2-4; no reliable D call. The CDR3 sequence is 15 residues long. The ends were cut back, 0 bases at V and 13 bases at J, with 19 bases in the middle. CDR3: CASSLAAGDTYGQYF. The CDR3 DNA is TGTGCCAGCAGTTTAGCGGCAGGAGACACCTACGGGCAGTACTTC.

This sequence joins TRBV10-3 and TRBJ2-5; D tentatively reads TRBD1 or TRBD2 (5 bases each). The CDR3 spans 13 residues. The germline V and J ends were trimmed by 4 bases and 5 bases, with 11 bases remaining between them. CDR1 is ENHRY, CDR2 SYGVKD, per germline. CDR3 protein: CAISGDPPETQYF. CDR3 in DNA: TGTGCCATCAGTGGGGACCCCCCTGAGACCCAGTACTTC.

The chain links TRBV12-5 to TRBJ2-1; D is possibly TRBD2 (6 bases). The V end was cut by 5 bases, the J end by 8 bases, with 19 bases between. CDR1 LGHNT and CDR2 FRNRAP come from the germline V gene. This CDR3 has 15 residues. Here the CDR3 reads CASGPLGRTGDEQFF. For the CDR3, the DNA is TGTGCTAGTGGTCCACTCGGGCGGACGGGGGATGAGCAGTTCTTC. Based on the CDR3 plus reference TRBV12-5 and TRBJ2-1, the full variable domain is DARVTQTPRHKVTEMGQEVTMRCQPILGHNTVFWYRQTMMQGLELLAYFRNRAPLDDSGMPKDRFSAEMPDATLATLKIQPSEPRDSAVYFCASGPLGRTGDEQFFGPGTRLTVL.

The table lists this clonotype with a few counts. The chain carries TRBV7-2 and TRBJ1-1; TRBD1 agrees at 7 bases. V shed 4 bases, J shed 11 bases, and the junction held 7 bases outside the gene matches. Germline V gene data show CDR1 as SGHTA and CDR2 as FQGNSA. CDR3 size: 12 residues. The CDR3 sequence is CASSSNQGDAFF. The CDR3 region has the DNA TGTGCCAGCAGCTCAAACCAGGGGGATGCTTTCTTT.

Of note for this clonotype: A much bigger clone sits one base away, suggesting this may be a read error. The V call is TRBV29-1, the J call TRBJ2-5, with D possibly being TRBD2 (5 bases). V dropped 3 bases and J dropped 9 bases, with 11 bases sitting between them. This CDR3 comprises 11 residues. The V gene's germline CDR1 is SQVTM and CDR2 ANQGSEA. The CDR3 region is CSVERVEAQYF. The DNA of the CDR3 is TGCAGCGTTGAGAGGGTCGAGGCCCAGTACTTC.

Only a few counts were recorded for this clonotype. J is TRBJ2-7 and V is TRBV7-9, with 8 bases identical to TRBD1. The germline gives CDR1 SEHNR, CDR2 FQNEAQ (reference sequence). This CDR3 has 15 residues. V shed 5 bases and J 2 bases; nucleotides not matched to a gene: 8. The CDR3 DNA follows: TGTGCCAGCAGCGGGGACAGGACCGCGGCCTACGAGCAGTACTTC. Translating gives CASSGDRTAAYEQYF.

This chain links TRBV9 with TRBJ2-3; tentatively, D is TRBD2 (7 bases). Trimming shortened V by 0 bases and J by 14 bases, and 28 bases separated the two germline ends. The V gene's germline CDR1 is SGDLS and CDR2 YYNGEE. The CDR3 is 17 amino acids. The CDR3 DNA is TGTGCCAGCAGCGTAGCTAGGCGGGAGAGGGGGAACAGATACGCGTATTTT. It is translated as CASSVARRERGNRYAYF.

The chain combines TRBV5-1 with TRBJ2-4; D is perhaps TRBD1 (6 bases). The DNA end is a closer match to TRBJ2-7, so the J assignment may be wrong. Germline CDR1 is SGHRS and CDR2 is YFSETQ. The CDR3 runs 18 residues. The CDR3, as DNA: TGCGCCAGCAGCTTGGCCGGGTCACAGGGCGCCACCATTTACGAGCAGTACTTC. Encoded protein: CASSLAGSQGATIYEQYF.

J is TRBJ2-1 and V is TRBV5-4; D is uncertain. The germline V gene has CDR1 SGHNT and CDR2 YYREEE (reference sequence). V was shortened by 1 base and J by 7 bases, with 12 bases between the two germline ends. The CDR3 contains 14 residues. The CDR3 DNA is TGTGCCAGCAGCTTGAAAAAGGTCGTGAATGAGCAGTTCTTC. Its translation: CASSLKKVVNEQFF. Complete variable domain (other parts from reference TRBV5-4 and TRBJ2-1): ETGVTQSPTHLIKTRGQQVTLRCSSQSGHNTVSWYQQALGQGPQFIFQYYREEENGRGNFPPRFSGLQFPNYSSELNVNALELDDSALYLCASSLKKVVNEQFFGPGTRLTVL.

The chain employs TRBV20-1 and TRBJ2-7, with 9 bases lining up with TRBD2. The germline V gene has CDR1 DFQATT and CDR2 SNEGSKA (reference sequence). This CDR3 is built from 15 residues. V lost 0 bases, J lost 5 bases, and 8 bases stayed unmatched. CDR3 sequence: CSARDRRLAAHEQYF. The CDR3, as DNA: TGCAGTGCTAGAGATAGGAGACTAGCGGCCCACGAGCAGTACTTC.

The chain is built from TRBV29-1 and TRBJ2-3; 10 bases are a match to TRBD1. This CDR3 has 17 amino acids. Germline CDR1 SQVTM, CDR2 ANQGSEA. With 1 base clipped from V and 3 bases from J, the junction kept 10 bases outside the gene matches. The CDR3 bases are TGCAGCGTTGAAGGGGGAGCCGGGACAGGGGCAACAGATACGCAGTATTTT. Translating gives CSVEGGAGTGATDTQYF.

This chain joins TRBV5-1 and TRBJ2-1, with D perhaps TRBD1 (5 bases). The CDR3 extends over 12 amino acids. Deletions cut 3 bases from V and 8 bases from J, with 9 bases between. Germline lookup yields CDR1 SGHRS and CDR2 YFSETQ. The CDR3 loop is CASSSLGHEQFF. CDR3 bases: TGCGCCAGCAGCTCACTGGGGCATGAGCAGTTCTTC.

There are a few counts of this clonotype. The gene calls are TRBV28 and TRBJ2-7; possible D gene TRBD2, 6 bases. This CDR3 is built from 15 residues. From germline, CDR1 is MDHEN and CDR2 SYDVKM. V lost 8 bases and J 5 bases, leaving 22 bases between the germline ends. This chain's CDR3 is CASGGAGSLSHEQYF. The CDR3 bases are TGTGCCAGCGGCGGGGCCGGGTCCTTGTCCCACGAGCAGTACTTC.

There are a few counts of this clonotype. The chain recombines TRBV5-1 with TRBJ1-2; 8 nucleotides agree with TRBD1. CDR3 length equals 16 residues. Losses at the gene ends were 0 bases for V and 7 bases for J; bases not matched to a gene: 11. Germline lookup yields CDR1 SGHRS and CDR2 YFSETQ. CDR3 DNA: TGCGCCAGCAGCTTGGACGGACAGGGTCCCTTTATTGGCTACACCTTC. Its protein product is CASSLDGQGPFIGYTF.

On this clonotype itself: One end of the junction fails to match germline, which may point to a read error. The CDR3: CSAGLANYSEQFF. In DNA, the CDR3 is TGCAGCGCGGGACTAGCTAACTACAGTGAGCAGTTCTTC. J is TRBJ2-1 and V is TRBV29-1, with 9 bases lining up with TRBD2. Per germline, CDR1 SQVTM and CDR2 ANQGSEA. The CDR3 runs 13 residues.

The chain recombines TRBV2 with TRBJ2-7, with 11 nucleotides matching TRBD1. The CDR3 is 15 amino acids. CDR1 is SNHLY and CDR2 is FYNNEI in the germline V gene. V trimming: 4 bases; J trimming: 2 bases; junction bases outside the gene matches: 4. In DNA, the CDR3 is TGTGCCAGCAGTGGGACAGGGGGCGTCGCCTACGAGCAGTACTTC. This gives the protein CASSGTGGVAYEQYF.

V usage is TRBV24-1 and J usage is TRBJ2-3, with D tentatively TRBD1 (6 bases). Germline CDR1 and CDR2: KGHDR and SFDVKD. The CDR3 is 15 amino acids. The V and J ends lost 4 bases and 0 bases respectively, with 10 bases between them. CDR3 sequence: CATSDPQGSTDTQYF. In DNA, the CDR3 is TGTGCCACCAGTGACCCACAGGGCAGCACAGATACGCAGTATTTT.

CDR3 loop: CASNALGGPETQYF. CDR3 coding DNA: TGTGCCAGCAACGCCCTGGGGGGGCCGGAGACCCAGTACTTC. The rearrangement uses TRBV6-6 and TRBJ2-5, with D maybe TRBD2 (7 bases). The CDR3 contains 14 residues. V was shortened by 7 bases and J by 5 bases, with 17 bases between the two germline ends. The germline V gene has CDR1 MNHNY and CDR2 SVGAGI (reference sequence).

The rearrangement joins TRBV5-1 to TRBJ1-2, with D hard to call. From germline, CDR1 is SGHRS and CDR2 YFSETQ. The length of the CDR3 is 12 residues. Trimming pared 0 bases from V and 6 bases from J, leaving 6 bases between. The CDR3: CASSLESNGYTF. CDR3 DNA: TGCGCCAGCAGCTTGGAGTCTAATGGCTACACCTTC.